The sequence of this T cell receptor beta chain was determined in a study of T cell clonality in common variable immunodeficiency (dated by TCRdb to the mid-2010s). The full study reports these points: Compared with healthy controls, CVID subjects showed increased TCRbeta clonality (t-test p = 0.018), a feature most characteristic of about a third of subjects. Fewer TCRbeta clones were shared among CVID subjects than among healthy controls (p < 0.0001). It was noted by the authors that sequencing of the repertoires of T cell subpopulations would be needed to clarify the cause of the increased clonality in CVID. Fewer deletions and N-nucleotide insertions were reportedly observed in CVID TCRbeta sequences, and highly modified clones with 13 or more V deletions were reportedly absent from CVID TCRbeta sequences. Despite equal DNA input, controls averaged around 82,000 unique sequences per sample versus about 30,000 in CVID samples. Patient heterogeneity within the CVID cohort put limits on correlating repertoire features with clinical complications.

CVID samples and control samples contributed equivalent amounts of genomic DNA as sequencing input. For every sample, a 60 bp segment covering the rearranged TCRbeta CDR3 region was amplified and then sequenced. The immunoSEQ assay, a bias-corrected multiplex PCR combined with high-throughput sequencing, was used for TCRbeta amplification. The published analysis was carried out like this. Each unique nucleotide sequence was treated as a clone and annotated with V, D and J genes, copy number and frequency. Sequences were labeled productive if in frame, and non-productive if out of frame or containing stop codons. Clonality was calculated from Shannon's entropy as previously described. The predicted amino acid sequences of productive clones were used to derive the mean CDR3 Kyte-Doolittle hydropathy. Scaled V gene usage was hierarchically clustered using Manhattan distance and complete linkage with the R hclust function. Sharing of clones by CDR3 amino acid sequence was evaluated by resampling 12 repertoires per group over 100 rounds. The repertoires were screened for some 70 published EBV-specific TCRbeta sequences and roughly 250 published CMV-specific TCRbeta sequences. A couple of CVID samples that yielded fewer than 10,000 sequences were excluded from the analysis, so 42 CVID repertoires were retained. TCRdb stores this immuneACCESS table with in-frame sequences only. Part of the clones is absent; in the studies checked, under half of the shortfall reflects unresolved V genes, and no reason is known for the rest. V and J calls and clone size are as listed in that table; D and trimming were resolved from the DNA. For this sample, 30,000 to 40,000 clones are listed, none of them singletons. The ten largest make up about 6.1% of the sample.

CVID was diagnosed by standard criteria: serum IgG, IgA and/or IgM reduced below normal range, plus specific antibody deficiency. There were around 44 subjects in the CVID group (roughly 15 female and 29 male), ranging in age from 9 to 64 years, with a mean age of 40. Most CVID patients and most healthy controls were of Caucasian heritage. All CVID subjects had received replacement immunoglobulin therapy for at least one year at the time of study participation. When blood was collected, none of the CVID subjects were ill or on immunomodulatory or immunosuppressive medication. Heparinized peripheral whole blood samples of roughly 5 to 8.5 ml were obtained from each donor. TCRbeta CDR3 repertoires were sequenced from genomic DNA of adults with common variable immune deficiency (CVID) and healthy adult controls. Diluted blood was density-centrifuged over Hypaque 1077 or Ficoll-Paque to isolate peripheral blood mononuclear cells. Genomic DNA was obtained from unsorted mononuclear cells through either Qiagen column purification or a centrifugation-based method.

This clone appeared many times. Its antigen is currently not known. This sequence originates from a human donor with common variable immunodeficiency. The sample consisted of peripheral blood mononuclear cells.

CDR3 DNA (partial): TGTGCCAGTAGTATGCCAGGGTCTGGGGCCAACGTC. Translated, this is CASSMPGSGANV. The full CDR3 sequence reads CASSMPGSGANVLTF. The V and J segments used are TRBV19 and TRBJ2-6; matching of 5 bases hints at TRBD1 as the D gene. Coverage ceases 3 residues before the CDR3 finishes, and the germline J gene fills in the end. From the germline V gene (reference sequence), CDR1 is LNHDA and CDR2 is SQIVND. Trimming takes 3 bases from V and 1 base from J, and the germline ends sit 7 bases apart. Measured from the cysteine to the phenylalanine, the CDR3 is 15 residues long. The DNA shown is the part of the CDR3 that was read: 36 bases, in frame from base 1.